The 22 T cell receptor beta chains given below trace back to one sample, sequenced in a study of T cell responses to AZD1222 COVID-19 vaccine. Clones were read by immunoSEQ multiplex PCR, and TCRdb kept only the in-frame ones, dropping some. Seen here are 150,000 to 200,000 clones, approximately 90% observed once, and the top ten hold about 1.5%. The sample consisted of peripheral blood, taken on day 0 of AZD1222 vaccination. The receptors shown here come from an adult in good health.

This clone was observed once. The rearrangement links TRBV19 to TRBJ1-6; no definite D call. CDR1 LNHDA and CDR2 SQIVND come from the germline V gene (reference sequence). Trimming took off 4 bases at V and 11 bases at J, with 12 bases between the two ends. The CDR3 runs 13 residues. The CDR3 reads CASSRTLIPPLHF. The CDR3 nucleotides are TGTGCCAGTAGTAGGACGCTAATCCCACCCCTCCACTTT.

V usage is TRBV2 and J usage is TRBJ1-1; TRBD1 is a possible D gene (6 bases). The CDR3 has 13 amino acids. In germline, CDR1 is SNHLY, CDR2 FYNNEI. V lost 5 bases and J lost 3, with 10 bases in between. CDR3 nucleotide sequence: TGTGCCAGCAGTTCACAGGGTGACACTGAAGCTTTCTTT. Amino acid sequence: CASSSQGDTEAFF.

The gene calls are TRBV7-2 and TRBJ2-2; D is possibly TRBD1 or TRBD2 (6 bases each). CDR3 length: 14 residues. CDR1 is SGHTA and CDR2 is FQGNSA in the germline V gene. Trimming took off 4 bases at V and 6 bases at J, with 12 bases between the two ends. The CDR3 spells CASSSRGGSGELFF. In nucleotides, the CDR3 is TGTGCCAGCAGCTCCCGAGGGGGGTCCGGGGAGCTGTTTTTT.

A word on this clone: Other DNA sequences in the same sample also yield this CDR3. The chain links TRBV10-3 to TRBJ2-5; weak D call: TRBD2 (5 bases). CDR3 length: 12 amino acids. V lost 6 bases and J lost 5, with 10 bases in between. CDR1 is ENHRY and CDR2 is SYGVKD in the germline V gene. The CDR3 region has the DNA TGTGCCATCAGGGGATCGGGGGAGACCCAGTACTTC. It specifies CAIRGSGETQYF.

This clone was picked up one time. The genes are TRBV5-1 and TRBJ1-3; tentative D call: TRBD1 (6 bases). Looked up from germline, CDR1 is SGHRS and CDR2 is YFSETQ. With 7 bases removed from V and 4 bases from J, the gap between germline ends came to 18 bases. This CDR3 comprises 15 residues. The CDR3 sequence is CASGLTGTGGNTIYF. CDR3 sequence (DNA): TGCGCCAGCGGATTGACAGGTACAGGCGGAAACACCATATATTTT.

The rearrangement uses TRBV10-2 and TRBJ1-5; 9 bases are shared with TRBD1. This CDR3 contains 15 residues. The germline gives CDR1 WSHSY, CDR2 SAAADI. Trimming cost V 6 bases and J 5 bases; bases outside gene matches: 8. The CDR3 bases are TGCGCCAGCAGCCCCGGGACAGGGTGGGATCAGCCCCAGCATTTT. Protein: CASSPGTGWDQPQHF.

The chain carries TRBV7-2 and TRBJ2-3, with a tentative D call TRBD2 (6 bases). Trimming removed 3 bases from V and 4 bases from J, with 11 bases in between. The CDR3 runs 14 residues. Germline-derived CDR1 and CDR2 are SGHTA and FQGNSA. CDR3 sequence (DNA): TGTGCCAGCAGCTTCGGGAGATGGTCAGATACGCAGTATTTT. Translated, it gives CASSFGRWSDTQYF.

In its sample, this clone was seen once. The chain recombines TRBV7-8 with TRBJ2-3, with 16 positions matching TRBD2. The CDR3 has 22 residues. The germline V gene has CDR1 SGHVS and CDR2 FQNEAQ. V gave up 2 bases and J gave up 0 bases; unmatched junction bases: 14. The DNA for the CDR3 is TGTGCCAGCAGCTTAAGGCGCGGGACTAGCGGGAGGGCCCCCCGTAGCACAGATACGCAGTATTTT. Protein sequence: CASSLRRGTSGRAPRSTDTQYF.

CDR3 nucleotide sequence: TGTGCCAGCGACGAGGAGTGGGATCAGCCCCAGCATTTT. This codes for CASDEEWDQPQHF. The chain carries TRBV28 and TRBJ1-5; D is uncertain. V was shortened by 8 bases and J by 5 bases, with 13 bases between the two germline ends. Germline CDR1 and CDR2: MDHEN and SYDVKM. CDR3 length equals 13 residues. The variable domain in full, completed from reference TRBV28 and TRBJ1-5, reads DVKVTQSSRYLVKRTGEKVFLECVQDMDHENMFWYRQDPGLGLRLIYFSYDVKMKEKGDIPEGYSVSREKKERFSLILESASTNQTSMYLCASDEEWDQPQHFGDGTRLSIL.

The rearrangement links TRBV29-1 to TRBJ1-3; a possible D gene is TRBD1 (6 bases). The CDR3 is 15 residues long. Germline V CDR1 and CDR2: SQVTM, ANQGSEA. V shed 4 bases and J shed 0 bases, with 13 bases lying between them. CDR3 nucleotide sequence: TGCAGCGTTGTGAGGGGGGCCTCCTCTGGAAACACCATATATTTT. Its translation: CSVVRGASSGNTIYF.

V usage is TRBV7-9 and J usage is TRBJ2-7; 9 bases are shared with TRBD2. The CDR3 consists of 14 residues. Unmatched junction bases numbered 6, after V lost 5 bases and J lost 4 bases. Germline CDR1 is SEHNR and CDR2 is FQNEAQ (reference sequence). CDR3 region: CASSPWTSEYEQYF. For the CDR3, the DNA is TGTGCCAGCAGCCCGTGGACTAGCGAGTACGAGCAGTACTTC. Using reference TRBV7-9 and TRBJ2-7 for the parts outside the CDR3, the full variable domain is DTGVSQNPRHKITKRGQNVTFRCDPISEHNRLYWYRQTLGQGPEFLTYFQNEAQLEKSRLLSDRFSAERPKGSFSTLEIQRTEQGDSAMYLCASSPWTSEYEQYFGPGTRLTVT.

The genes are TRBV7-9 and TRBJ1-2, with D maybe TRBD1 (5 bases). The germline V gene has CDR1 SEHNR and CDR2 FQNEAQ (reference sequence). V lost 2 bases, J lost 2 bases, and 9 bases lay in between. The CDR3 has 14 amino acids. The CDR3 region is CASSLSPGNYGYTF. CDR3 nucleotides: TGTGCCAGCAGCTTATCACCAGGGAACTATGGCTACACCTTC.

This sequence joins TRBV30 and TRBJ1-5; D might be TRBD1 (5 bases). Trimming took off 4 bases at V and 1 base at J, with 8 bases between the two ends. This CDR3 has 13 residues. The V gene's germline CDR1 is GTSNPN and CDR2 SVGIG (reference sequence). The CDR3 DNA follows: TGTGCCTGGAACCGGGACAGCAATCAGCCCCAGCATTTT. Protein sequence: CAWNRDSNQPQHF.

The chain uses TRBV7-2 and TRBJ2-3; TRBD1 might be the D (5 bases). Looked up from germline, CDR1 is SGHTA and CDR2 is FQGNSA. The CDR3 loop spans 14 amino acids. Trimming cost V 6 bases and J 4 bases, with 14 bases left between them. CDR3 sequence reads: CASSSYQGPDTQYF. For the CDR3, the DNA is TGTGCCAGCAGTTCCTATCAGGGCCCAGATACGCAGTATTTT.

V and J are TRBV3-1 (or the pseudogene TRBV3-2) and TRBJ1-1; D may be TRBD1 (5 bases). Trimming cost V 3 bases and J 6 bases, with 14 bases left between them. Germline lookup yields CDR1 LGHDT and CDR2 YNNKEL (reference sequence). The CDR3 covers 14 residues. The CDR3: CASSHPGMAPEAFF. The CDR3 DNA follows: TGTGCCAGCAGCCACCCAGGGATGGCTCCTGAAGCTTTCTTT.

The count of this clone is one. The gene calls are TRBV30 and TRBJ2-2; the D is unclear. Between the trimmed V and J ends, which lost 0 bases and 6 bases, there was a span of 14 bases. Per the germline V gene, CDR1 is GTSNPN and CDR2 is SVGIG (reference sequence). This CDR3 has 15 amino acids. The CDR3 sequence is CAWSVRPSVAGELFF. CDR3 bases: TGTGCCTGGAGTGTACGTCCCTCCGTGGCCGGGGAGCTGTTTTTT.

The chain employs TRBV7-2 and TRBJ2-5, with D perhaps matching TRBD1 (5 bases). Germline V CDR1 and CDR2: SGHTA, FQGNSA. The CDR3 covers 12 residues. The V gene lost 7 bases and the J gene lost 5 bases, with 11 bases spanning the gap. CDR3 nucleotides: TGTGCCAGCACTTGGGGCCGGGAGACCCAGTACTTC. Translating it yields CASTWGRETQYF.

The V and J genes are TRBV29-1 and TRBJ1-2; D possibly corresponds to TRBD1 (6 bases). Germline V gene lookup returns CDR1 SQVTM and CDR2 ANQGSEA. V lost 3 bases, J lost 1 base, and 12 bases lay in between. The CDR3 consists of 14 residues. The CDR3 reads CSVDLQGYNYGYTF. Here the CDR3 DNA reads TGCAGCGTTGATCTACAGGGATATAACTATGGCTACACCTTC.

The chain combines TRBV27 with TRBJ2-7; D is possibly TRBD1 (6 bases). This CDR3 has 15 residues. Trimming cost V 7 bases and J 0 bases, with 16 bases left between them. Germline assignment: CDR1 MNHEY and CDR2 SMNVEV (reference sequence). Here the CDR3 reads CASKLKDSPSYEQYF. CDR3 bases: TGTGCCAGCAAACTAAAGGACAGCCCCTCCTACGAGCAGTACTTC.

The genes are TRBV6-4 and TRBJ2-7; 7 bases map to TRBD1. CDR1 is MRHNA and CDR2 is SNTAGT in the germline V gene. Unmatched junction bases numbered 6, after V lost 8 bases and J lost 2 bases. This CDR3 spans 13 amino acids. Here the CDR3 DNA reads TGTGCCAGCCCGGGACAGTATGCCTACGAGCAGTACTTC. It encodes CASPGQYAYEQYF.

CDR3 sequence: CASSKGPRGRWAYGYTF. CDR3 nucleotide sequence: TGTGCCAGCAGCAAAGGCCCCCGGGGCAGGTGGGCCTATGGCTACACCTTC. V is TRBV21-1 and J is TRBJ1-2. TRBV21-1 counts as a pseudogene. CDR3 length equals 17 residues.

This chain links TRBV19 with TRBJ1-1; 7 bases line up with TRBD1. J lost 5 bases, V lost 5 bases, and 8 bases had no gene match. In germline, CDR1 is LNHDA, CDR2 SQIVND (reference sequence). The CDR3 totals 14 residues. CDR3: CASSVAGGRTEAFF. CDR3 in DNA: TGTGCCAGTAGTGTGGCAGGGGGTAGAACTGAAGCTTTCTTT. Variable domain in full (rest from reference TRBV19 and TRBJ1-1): DGGITQSPKYLFRKEGQNVTLSCEQNLNHDAMYWYRQDPGQGLRLIYYSQIVNDFQKGDIAEGYSVSREKKESFPLTVTSAQKNPTAFYLCASSVAGGRTEAFFGQGTRLTVV.